The clone carrying this T cell receptor (beta chain) was picked up one time. The data belong to a study of T cell clonotyping in hematopoietic cell transplantation. Germline values: CDR1 SNHLY, CDR2 FYNNEI. V dropped 6 bases and J dropped 6; count of bases not matched to a gene: 11. The CDR3 is 14 amino acids. Time point described: recipient sample about 28 days before transplant, after cytoreduction. Repertoires were generated with immunoSEQ multiplex PCR, while TCRdb's copy carries only in-frame clones and drops some. The table includes around 37,000 clones, 75% to 90% detected once. The TCR originated in a man aged 60-69 years with acute myeloid leukemia. Some clones in this sample may be carry-over from other donors' samples. Specimen: peripheral blood mononuclear cells, collected before stem cell transplant. The chain recombines TRBV2 with TRBJ2-7; 7 bases are a match to TRBD1. The CDR3 region has the DNA TGTGCCAGCAGGGGGGACAGAGTGGCGGGCGAGCAGTACTTC. Residues: CASRGDRVAGEQYF. Drawing the rest from reference TRBV2 and TRBJ2-7, the complete variable domain is EPEVTQTPSHQVTQMGQEVILRCVPISNHLYFYWYRQILGQKVEFLVSFYNNEISEKSEIFDDQFSVERPDGSNFTLKIRSTKLEDSAMYFCASRGDRVAGEQYFGPGTRLTVT.